The entry that follows covers one T cell receptor (beta chain) sequence. The CDR3 covers 13 residues. Trimming removed 10 bases at V and 3 bases at J, with 15 bases between. Germline-derived CDR1 and CDR2 are MNHEY and SVGAGI. As originally analysed: Estimation of nucleated cell counts was performed using reference gene primer amplification. Profiling relied on immunoSEQ multiplex PCR, and the TCRdb table lists in-frame clones only, not all of them. V and J calls and clone size are given by that table; D and trimming were obtained from the DNA. Here the sample spans some 230,000 clones, about 80% being singletons. The sample comes from a study of blood T cell repertoires in COVID-19. Cohort 3 recovered donors had two negative PCRs, clearance, or symptom resolution.

Sequenced: PBMCs or T cells enriched from blood (not recorded which). This clonotype was obtained from a man between 35 and 55 years old who had recovered from COVID-19. J is TRBJ1-1 and V is TRBV6-5, with TRBD1 as a possible D gene (5 bases). CDR3 DNA sequence: TGTGCCACAGGGCGGCAACGAGACACTGAAGCTTTCTTT. This sequence encodes CATGRQRDTEAFF.